This T cell receptor (beta chain) comes out of a study of OX40 agonist ivuxolimab in advanced cancers. The length of the CDR3 is 15 residues. V was shortened by 2 bases and J by 4 bases, with 14 bases between the two germline ends. Per germline, CDR1 MNHEY and CDR2 SMNVEV (reference sequence). TCRdb's copy holds only in-frame clones and misses some; the assay was immunoSEQ multiplex PCR. The table lists tens of thousands of clones, roughly 87% of them singletons. This TCR came from an adult with an advanced solid tumor such as melanoma, head and neck, liver or kidney cancer. J is TRBJ1-1 and V is TRBV27; a weak D match, TRBD1 (6 bases). This material consisted of CD4+ or CD8+ T cells sorted from blood, taken in a trial of the OX40 agonist ivuxolimab. This CDR3 is CASSLRGGVVTEAFF. The CDR3 coding sequence is TGTGCCAGCAGTTTAAGGGGGGGAGTCGTCACTGAAGCTTTCTTT.